Listed below are T cell receptor beta chains from one sample, sequenced in a study of blood T cells in healthy people across ages. TCRdb reanalysed the 5' RACE reads using MiXCR and keeps one entry per CDR3 protein. The sample has about 830,000 distinct CDR3 sequences, roughly 64% seen once. Input material: blood. These receptors came from a man aged 25-45 years in good health. The CDR3 runs from the conserved cysteine through the conserved F or W. The order of the fields is D gene, J gene, clone size, CDR3 length, V gene, CDR3 protein, CDR3 DNA. A D gene is named only where the DNA matches it firmly. Part of the rows lack a size; the others show once, few, many or a class for expanded clones.

d_call: TRBD2; j_call: TRBJ2-5; clone_size: few; cdr3_length: 14; v_call: TRBV27; cdr3_aa: CASGRVAGVSEQYF; cdr3_nt: TGTGCCAGCGGTAGGGTAGCGGGAGTAAGTGAGCAGTACTTC
d_call: -; j_call: TRBJ2-7; clone_size: -; cdr3_length: 18; v_call: TRBV6-1; cdr3_aa: CASGNLKRGQYSSYEQYF; cdr3_nt: TGTGCCAGCGGGAACCTAAAGCGCGGACAGTACTCCTCCTACGAGCAGTACTTC
d_call: -; j_call: TRBJ2-1; clone_size: once; cdr3_length: 15; v_call: TRBV7-3; cdr3_aa: CASSPQASPYNEQFF; cdr3_nt: TGTGCCAGCAGCCCTCAGGCGAGCCCCTACAATGAGCAGTTCTTC
d_call: -; j_call: TRBJ1-1; clone_size: -; cdr3_length: 14; v_call: TRBV6-5; cdr3_aa: CATNSRLALTEAFF; cdr3_nt: TGTGCTACAAACTCACGGCTGGCCCTCACTGAAGCTTTCTTT
d_call: TRBD2; j_call: TRBJ2-1; clone_size: -; cdr3_length: 16; v_call: TRBV28; cdr3_aa: CASSPRRTSGRFIQFF; cdr3_nt: TGTGCCAGCAGTCCCCGGAGGACTAGCGGGCGCTTCATACAGTTCTTC
d_call: -; j_call: TRBJ2-3; clone_size: -; cdr3_length: 14; v_call: TRBV10-3; cdr3_aa: CAMQAGQSTDTQYF; cdr3_nt: TGTGCCATGCAGGCAGGACAAAGCACAGATACGCAGTATTTT
d_call: -; j_call: TRBJ1-2; clone_size: -; cdr3_length: 15; v_call: TRBV28; cdr3_aa: CASSAPGTGSYGYTF; cdr3_nt: TGTGCCAGCAGTGCACCCGGGACTGGAAGCTATGGCTACACCTTC
d_call: -; j_call: TRBJ2-7; clone_size: few; cdr3_length: 14; v_call: TRBV15; cdr3_aa: CATSRSTAGYEQYF; cdr3_nt: TGTGCCACCAGCAGAAGTACGGCGGGCTACGAGCAGTACTTC
d_call: -; j_call: TRBJ1-5; clone_size: few; cdr3_length: 11; v_call: TRBV28; cdr3_aa: CASSLRDAQHF; cdr3_nt: TGTGCCAGCAGTTTACGGGACGCCCAGCATTTT
d_call: TRBD1; j_call: TRBJ2-7; clone_size: once; cdr3_length: 15; v_call: TRBV28; cdr3_aa: CASSSPQGVSYEQYF; cdr3_nt: TGTGCCAGCAGTTCGCCCCAGGGGGTCTCCTACGAGCAGTACTTC
d_call: -; j_call: TRBJ2-6; clone_size: few; cdr3_length: 14; v_call: TRBV6-2/TRBV6-3; cdr3_aa: CAVQGAGGANVLTF; cdr3_nt: TGTGCCGTCCAGGGCGCGGGAGGGGCCAACGTCCTGACTTTC
d_call: -; j_call: TRBJ2-7; clone_size: -; cdr3_length: 15; v_call: TRBV7-9; cdr3_aa: CASTVGRAKGGEQYF; cdr3_nt: TGTGCCAGCACCGTTGGTAGGGCCAAGGGGGGCGAGCAGTACTTC
d_call: TRBD2; j_call: TRBJ2-5; clone_size: -; cdr3_length: 16; v_call: TRBV7-2; cdr3_aa: CASSKTSGGVQETQYF; cdr3_nt: TGTGCCAGCAGCAAGACGTCCGGGGGGGTCCAAGAGACCCAGTACTTC
d_call: -; j_call: TRBJ1-1; clone_size: -; cdr3_length: 14; v_call: TRBV6-5; cdr3_aa: CASTSPGPHVEAFF; cdr3_nt: TGTGCCAGCACTTCACCGGGCCCACACGTGGAAGCTTTCTTT
d_call: -; j_call: TRBJ2-2; clone_size: -; cdr3_length: 17; v_call: TRBV18; cdr3_aa: CASSPLLKGSNTGELFF; cdr3_nt: TGTGCCAGCTCACCACTCCTAAAGGGGTCGAACACCGGGGAGCTGTTTTTT
d_call: TRBD2; j_call: TRBJ2-3; clone_size: -; cdr3_length: 16; v_call: TRBV5-1; cdr3_aa: CASSTSGIRNTDTQYF; cdr3_nt: TGCGCCAGCAGTACAAGCGGGATACGCAACACAGATACGCAGTATTTT
d_call: -; j_call: TRBJ2-3; clone_size: -; cdr3_length: 14; v_call: TRBV7-2; cdr3_aa: CASSATRGTDTQYF; cdr3_nt: TGTGCCAGCAGCGCCACGCGAGGGACAGATACGCAGTATTTT
d_call: TRBD2; j_call: TRBJ2-1; clone_size: -; cdr3_length: 13; v_call: TRBV10-3; cdr3_aa: CAIRGRGEETQFF; cdr3_nt: TGTGCCATCAGGGGGCGGGGGGAAGAGACCCAGTTCTTC
d_call: TRBD2; j_call: TRBJ2-5; clone_size: -; cdr3_length: 11; v_call: TRBV20-1; cdr3_aa: CSASRGSLQYF; cdr3_nt: TGCAGTGCTAGTCGCGGGAGTCTGCAGTACTTC
d_call: -; j_call: TRBJ2-1; clone_size: -; cdr3_length: 16; v_call: TRBV10-3; cdr3_aa: CAISESKAGEVNEQFF; cdr3_nt: TGTGCCATCAGTGAGTCGAAGGCAGGGGAGGTCAATGAGCAGTTCTTC